This TCR beta chain was retrieved from a study of CXCR3-negative and CXCR3-positive naive CD8 T cells. Study-wide results and limits: Memory CD8+ cells showed much lower diversity, while both naive subsets displayed comparably high diversity. Whereas memory cells differed, naive CXCR3-negative and CXCR3-positive cells shared similar TRBV-TRBJ usage. A higher hydrophobicity marked the TRB CDR3s of CXCR3-positive naive cells versus CXCR3-negative naive cells.

The TRB cDNA libraries were prepared by 5' RACE with UMI labels. Following a re-call of the 5' RACE reads, TCRdb has one entry per CDR3 protein and lacks DNA. The table lists 84,000 or so distinct CDR3 sequences. By phenotype, naive CD8+ T cells were CD45RO-CCR7+CD27+CD95-. Note on this clonotype: Antigen unknown.

The sequence was obtained from a human donor in good health. Some clones in this sample may be carry-over from other donors' samples. Sequencing input: naive CXCR3+ CD8+ T cells from blood. Indicated subset: CD45RO-CCR7+CD27+CD95- naive CD8+ T cells expressing CXCR3 (TNR3+).

Here the CDR3 reads CASRPGQDVDTQYF. The chain recombines TRBV6-4 with TRBJ2-3; TCRdb selects TRBD1, and the lack of DNA leaves this call unchecked. CDR1 is MRHNA and CDR2 is SNTAGT in the germline V gene. CDR3 length: 14 residues.